The 10 T cell receptor beta chains reported below all come from one sample, sequenced in a study of shared T cell receptors in the human thymus. Here immunoSEQ multiplex PCR was the method, and the copy in TCRdb shows in-frame clones only, minus some. The data contain approximately 760,000 clones, approximately 85% of them singletons. This sample was also put to use in a study of human thymus T cells.

The source material was thymocytes. The receptors here all came from a girl younger than two with a congenital heart defect.

This chain links TRBV27 with TRBJ2-7, with unresolved D. Trimming stripped 3 bases from V and 2 bases from J, with 14 bases between. Germline CDR1 MNHEY, CDR2 SMNVEV (reference sequence). This CDR3 contains 15 residues. The CDR3 here is CASSFKYRRPYEQYF. The CDR3 nucleotides read TGTGCCAGCAGTTTTAAATATCGGAGACCCTACGAGCAGTACTTC.

The CDR3 here is CASSSSPGQSSNQPQHF. The CDR3 DNA follows: TGTGCCAGCAGCTCATCCCCAGGACAGTCGTCGAATCAGCCCCAGCATTTT. This chain links TRBV12-1 with TRBJ1-5; the table gives TRBD1 as D, unverified against the DNA. TRBV12-1 is deemed a pseudogene. There are 17 residues in the CDR3.

The chain is built from TRBV28 and TRBJ2-1; D is undetermined. The germline V gene encodes CDR1 MDHEN and CDR2 SYDVKM. V was trimmed by 3 bases and J by 9 bases, leaving 9 bases between them. There are 12 residues in the CDR3. DNA of the CDR3: TGTGCCAGCAGTTTTCTCGTCAGTGAGCAGTTCTTC. This sequence encodes CASSFLVSEQFF.

The chain links TRBV9 to TRBJ2-1, with D tentatively TRBD2 (6 bases). The germline CDR1 and CDR2 sequences are SGDLS and YYNGEE. Trimming shortened V by 0 bases and J by 3 bases, and 13 bases separated the two germline ends. This CDR3 contains 16 residues. The CDR3 loop is CASSVGSGPHYNEQFF. In nucleotides, the CDR3 is TGTGCCAGCAGCGTAGGTAGCGGACCACACTACAATGAGCAGTTCTTC. Full variable domain (remainder filled in from reference TRBV9 and TRBJ2-1): DSGVTQTPKHLITATGQRVTLRCSPRSGDLSVYWYQQSLDQGLQFLIQYYNGEERAKGNILERFSAQQFPDLHSELNLSSLELGDSALYFCASSVGSGPHYNEQFFGPGTRLTVL.

In its sample, this clone was seen once. The V call is TRBV15, the J call TRBJ1-5; D is possibly TRBD1 (6 bases). Trimming removed 0 bases at V and 4 bases at J, with 19 bases between. The CDR3 sequence is 18 residues long. Germline V lookup: CDR1 LNHNV, CDR2 YYDKDF (reference sequence). CDR3 DNA: TGTGCCACCAGCAGAGATCGGGAGGGGGTGCTGGGGAATCAGCCCCAGCATTTT. Translation gives CATSRDREGVLGNQPQHF.

The V call is TRBV6-1, the J call TRBJ2-7, with 8 bases lining up with TRBD2. The CDR3 extends over 16 amino acids. Looked up from germline, CDR1 is MNHNS and CDR2 is SASEGT. V dropped 4 bases and J dropped 2; count of bases not matched to a gene: 10. CDR3 amino acids: CASSGGLELKTYEQYF. The DNA for the CDR3 is TGTGCCAGCAGTGGGGGACTAGAGCTGAAGACCTACGAGCAGTACTTC.

The chain combines TRBV20-1 with TRBJ1-1; TRBD1 might be the D (5 bases). This CDR3 spans 11 amino acids. V shed 5 bases and J shed 8 bases, with 12 bases lying between them. Germline V gene sequence: CDR1 DFQATT, CDR2 SNEGSKA (reference sequence). The chain's CDR3 is CSALTALEAFF. CDR3 coding DNA: TGCAGTGCTTTGACAGCTCTAGAAGCTTTCTTT.

V is TRBV10-3 and J is TRBJ1-3; 8 nucleotides align to TRBD1. Germline trimming cut 2 bases from V and 4 bases from J; bases unmatched to any gene: 13. Germline CDR1 and CDR2: ENHRY and SYGVKD. This CDR3 is built from 18 residues. The CDR3 DNA reads TGTGCCATCAGTGAGAACGCGGGACAGGCGTATCTCGGAAACACCATATATTTT. Translation: CAISENAGQAYLGNTIYF.

V usage is TRBV28 and J usage is TRBJ1-1, with 8 bases aligning to TRBD1. The trim removed 5 bases at V and 3 bases at J, leaving 5 bases unmatched. CDR1 and CDR2 from the germline V gene are MDHEN and SYDVKM. The CDR3 is 14 residues long. CDR3 coding DNA: TGTGCCAGCAGTCCGACAGGGGATCACACTGAAGCTTTCTTT. Its translation is CASSPTGDHTEAFF. The complete variable domain, with remaining parts taken from reference TRBV28 and TRBJ1-1, reads DVKVTQSSRYLVKRTGEKVFLECVQDMDHENMFWYRQDPGLGLRLIYFSYDVKMKEKGDIPEGYSVSREKKERFSLILESASTNQTSMYLCASSPTGDHTEAFFGQGTRLTVV.

The chain uses TRBV7-8 and TRBJ2-6; tentatively, D is TRBD1 (6 bases). V was clipped by 6 bases and J by 0 bases, with 21 bases between them. CDR1 and CDR2 (germline): SGHVS, FQNEAQ. The CDR3 is 19 amino acids. CDR3 residues: CASSPHRGQTISGANVLTF. In nucleotides, the CDR3 is TGTGCCAGCAGTCCCCATAGAGGACAGACTATCTCTGGGGCCAACGTCCTGACTTTC.